This T cell receptor (beta chain) originates from a study of blood T cell repertoires in COVID-19. From germline, CDR1 is SGHTA and CDR2 FQGNSA. This CDR3 is 15 amino acids long. Trimming left V 5 bases short and J 2 bases short, with 15 bases between. Source study methods: Amplification from reference gene primers served as the basis for estimated nucleated cell counts. Sequencing used immunoSEQ multiplex PCR; TCRdb keeps in-frame clones, though not all of them. D and trimming were read from the DNA, whereas the V and J calls and clone size are those reported in that table. The sample lists about 300,000 clones, about nine tenths occurring once.

This TCR came from a woman aged 45-65 years who had been exposed to COVID-19. The V call is TRBV7-2, the J call TRBJ1-1; D not certain. The material sequenced was PBMCs or T cells enriched from blood (not recorded which). The CDR3 DNA reads TGTGCCAGCAGCGGAAACGGACTAAGCAACACTGAAGCTTTCTTT. This codes for CASSGNGLSNTEAFF. The variable domain in full, with the rest retrieved from reference TRBV7-2 and TRBJ1-1, is GAGVSQSPSNKVTEKGKDVELRCDPISGHTALYWYRQSLGQGLEFLIYFQGNSAPDKSGLPSDRFSAERTGGSVSTLTIQRTQQEDSAVYLCASSGNGLSNTEAFFGQGTRLTVV.